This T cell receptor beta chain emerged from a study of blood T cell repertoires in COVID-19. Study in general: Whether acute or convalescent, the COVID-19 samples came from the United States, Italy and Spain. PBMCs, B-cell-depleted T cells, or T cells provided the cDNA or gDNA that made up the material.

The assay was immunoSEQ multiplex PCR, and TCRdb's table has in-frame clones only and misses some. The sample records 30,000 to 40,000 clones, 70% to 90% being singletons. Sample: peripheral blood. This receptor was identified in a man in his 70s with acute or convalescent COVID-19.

This CDR3 reads CASSWTGARNTEAFF. The DNA for the CDR3 is TGTGCCAGCAGTTGGACAGGGGCGCGAAACACTGAAGCTTTCTTT. The chain has TRBV28 and TRBJ1-1; 9 bases match TRBD1. The germline V gene has CDR1 MDHEN and CDR2 SYDVKM. This CDR3 region has 15 residues. The J segment lost 2 bases and the V segment lost 4 bases, leaving 5 bases of the junction unmatched. Supplemented by reference TRBV28 and TRBJ1-1, the full variable domain reads DVKVTQSSRYLVKRTGEKVFLECVQDMDHENMFWYRQDPGLGLRLIYFSYDVKMKEKGDIPEGYSVSREKKERFSLILESASTNQTSMYLCASSWTGARNTEAFFGQGTRLTVV.